This TCR beta chain is from a study of shared clonotypes between healthy human individuals. General study points: Roughly 5% of naive CD4 clonotypes were common to several donors.

With regard to this clone: What it binds is unknown.

The V segment lost 2 bases and the J segment 10 bases; nucleotides outside the gene matches: 15. The CDR3 loop spans 16 amino acids. Looked up from germline, CDR1 is MDHEN and CDR2 is SYDVKM. The repertoire was sequenced with immunoSEQ multiplex PCR; TCRdb's copy has only in-frame clones and lacks some. The table has about 1.5 million clones, 98% seen once. The chain joins TRBV28 to TRBJ1-1, with 8 bases matching TRBD1. The TCR originated in a man aged 25-45 years in good health. Sequenced material: naive CD4+ T cells sorted from blood. Subset specified: CD45RA+ positively selected. Here the CDR3 DNA reads TGTGCCAGCAGTTTAGATAACATCGGACAGGGTGGGCGAGCTTTCTTT. Protein sequence: CASSLDNIGQGGRAFF.